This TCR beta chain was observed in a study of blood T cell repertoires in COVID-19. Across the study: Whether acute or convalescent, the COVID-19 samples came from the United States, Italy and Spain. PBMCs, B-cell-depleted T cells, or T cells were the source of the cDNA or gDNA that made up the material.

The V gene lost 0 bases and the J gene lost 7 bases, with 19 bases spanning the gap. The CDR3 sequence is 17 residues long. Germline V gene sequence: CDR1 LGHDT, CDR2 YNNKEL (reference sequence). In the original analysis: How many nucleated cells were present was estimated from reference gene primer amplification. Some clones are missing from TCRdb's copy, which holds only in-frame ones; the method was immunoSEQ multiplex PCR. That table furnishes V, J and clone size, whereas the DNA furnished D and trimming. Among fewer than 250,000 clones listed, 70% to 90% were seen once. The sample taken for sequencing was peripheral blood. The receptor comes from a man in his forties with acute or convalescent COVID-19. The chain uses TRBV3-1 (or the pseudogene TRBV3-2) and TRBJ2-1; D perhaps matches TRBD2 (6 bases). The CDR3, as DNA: TGTGCCAGCAGCCAAGATTTGGCCGCCGGGGGTTTAAATGAGCAGTTCTTC. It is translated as CASSQDLAAGGLNEQFF.